These 3 T cell receptor beta chains share one sample of origin, sequenced in a study of T cell changes during pregnancy in multiple sclerosis. The table came from immunoSEQ multiplex PCR; TCRdb's copy has only in-frame clones and leaves some out. Of 70,000 to 95,000 clones listed, 93% were seen once; the top ten hold 2.5%. Sample: peripheral blood, taken in the second trimester of pregnancy. The receptor source for this set is a female donor with multiple sclerosis, enrolled in a pregnancy study.

This clone came up once. The chain has TRBV5-5 and TRBJ2-3; 14 nucleotides align to TRBD2. The CDR3 covers 14 residues. V shed 4 bases and J 10 bases; nucleotides not matched to a gene: 5. Germline V gene sequence: CDR1 SGHKS, CDR2 YYEKEE (reference sequence). The CDR3 loop is CASSGTSGGQPQYF. CDR3 DNA: TGTGCCAGCAGCGGGACTAGCGGGGGCCAACCGCAGTATTTT. Looking up the rest from reference TRBV5-5 and TRBJ2-3 gives the full variable domain: DAGVTQSPTHLIKTRGQQVTLRCSPISGHKSVSWYQQVLGQGPQFIFQYYEKEERGRGNFPDRFSARQFPNYSSELNVNALLLGDSALYLCASSGTSGGQPQYFGPGTRLTVL.

The gene calls are TRBV5-1 and TRBJ2-3; 10 bases are shared with TRBD2. This CDR3 comprises 14 residues. With V trimmed by 2 bases and J by 6 bases, 3 bases remained unmatched. Germline CDR1 SGHRS, CDR2 YFSETQ. The CDR3 DNA is TGCGCCAGCAGCTTTAGCGGGGGGCTCGATACGCAGTATTTT. As protein: CASSFSGGLDTQYF.

This rearrangement joins TRBV14 to TRBJ1-1; no reliable D call. In germline, CDR1 is SGHDN, CDR2 FVKESK. Between the trimmed V and J ends, which lost 4 bases and 3 bases, there was a span of 21 bases. CDR3 size: 17 residues. The CDR3 loop is CASSRMRVRWRYTEAFF. The CDR3 DNA reads as TGTGCCAGCAGCCGTATGAGGGTTCGGTGGAGGTACACTGAAGCTTTCTTT.